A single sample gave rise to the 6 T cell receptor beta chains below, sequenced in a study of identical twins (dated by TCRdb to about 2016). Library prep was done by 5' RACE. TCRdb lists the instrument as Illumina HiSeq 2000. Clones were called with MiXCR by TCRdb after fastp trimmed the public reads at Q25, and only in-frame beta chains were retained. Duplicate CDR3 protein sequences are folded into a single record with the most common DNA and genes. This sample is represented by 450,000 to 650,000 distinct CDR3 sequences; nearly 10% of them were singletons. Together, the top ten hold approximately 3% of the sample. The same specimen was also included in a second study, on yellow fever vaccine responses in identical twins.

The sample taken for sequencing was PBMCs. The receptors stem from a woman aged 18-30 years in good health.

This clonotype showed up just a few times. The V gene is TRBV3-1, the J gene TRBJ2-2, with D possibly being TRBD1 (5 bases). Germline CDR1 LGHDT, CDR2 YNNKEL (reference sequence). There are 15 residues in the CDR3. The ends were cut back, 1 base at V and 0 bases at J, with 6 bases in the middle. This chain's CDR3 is CASSQGTTNTGELFF. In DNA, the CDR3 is TGTGCCAGCAGCCAAGGGACAACGAACACCGGGGAGCTGTTTTTT.

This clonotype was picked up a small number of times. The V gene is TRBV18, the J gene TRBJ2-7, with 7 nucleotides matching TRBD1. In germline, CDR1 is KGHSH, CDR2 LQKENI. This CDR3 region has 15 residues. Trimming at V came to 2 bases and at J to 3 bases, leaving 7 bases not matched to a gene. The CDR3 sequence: CASSPYTGAGYEQYF. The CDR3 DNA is TGTGCCAGCTCACCATATACAGGGGCCGGCTACGAGCAGTACTTC.

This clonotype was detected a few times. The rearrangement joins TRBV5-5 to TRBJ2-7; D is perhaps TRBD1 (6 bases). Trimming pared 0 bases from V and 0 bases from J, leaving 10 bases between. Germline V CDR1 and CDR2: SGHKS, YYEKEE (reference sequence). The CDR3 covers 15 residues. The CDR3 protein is CASSLEDSSSYEQYF. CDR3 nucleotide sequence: TGTGCCAGCAGCTTGGAGGACAGCAGCTCCTACGAGCAGTACTTC.

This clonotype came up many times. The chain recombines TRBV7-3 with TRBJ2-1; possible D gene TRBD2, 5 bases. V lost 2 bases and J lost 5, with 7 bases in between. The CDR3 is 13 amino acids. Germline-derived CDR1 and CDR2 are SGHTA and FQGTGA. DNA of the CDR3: TGTGCCAGCAGCTTAGAAGCGGACAATGAGCAGTTCTTC. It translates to CASSLEADNEQFF.

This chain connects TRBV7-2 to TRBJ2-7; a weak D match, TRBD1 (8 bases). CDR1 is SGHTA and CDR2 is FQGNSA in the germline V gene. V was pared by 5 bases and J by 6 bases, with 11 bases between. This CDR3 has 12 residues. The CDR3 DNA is TGTGCCAGCAGCAACAGGGGGGGCGAGCAGTACTTC. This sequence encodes CASSNRGGEQYF.

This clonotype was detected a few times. The DNA for the CDR3 is TGCAGCGTAAAGGACAGGGAAACCCCGAACACCGGGGAGCTGTTTTTT. It translates to CSVKDRETPNTGELFF. This rearrangement joins TRBV29-1 to TRBJ2-2; 8 positions match TRBD1. Germline CDR1 SQVTM, CDR2 ANQGSEA. The length of the CDR3 is 16 residues. V dropped 6 bases and J dropped 0; count of bases not matched to a gene: 9.